The rows below give T cell receptor beta chains drawn from one sample of a study of follicular helper T cells after annual influenza vaccination. Measured with immunoSEQ multiplex PCR; TCRdb has only the in-frame clones, and not every one. The sample records roughly 810 clones, about two thirds being singletons. This specimen was CXCR5+ CD38+ circulating T follicular helper cells from blood, taken 7 days after influenza vaccination. These receptor sequences come from an adult who received the influenza vaccine. The CDR3 runs from the conserved cysteine through the conserved F or W. D genes are given only for firm matches. The listing skips clone size in some rows; elsewhere it reads once, few, many or a size class.

j_gene,abundance,d_gene,v_gene,CDR3aa,CDR3nt
TRBJ2-2,few,TRBD1,TRBV4-2,CASSQEDRAPGELFF,TGTGCCAGCAGCCAAGAGGACAGGGCACCCGGGGAGCTGTTTTTT
TRBJ1-2,-,-,TRBV5-6,CASNDRYRGYTF,TGTGCCAGCAACGACAGGTATCGTGGCTACACCTTC
TRBJ2-3,-,-,TRBV7-6,CASSLAQGWTDTQYF,TGTGCCAGCAGCTTAGCGCAGGGGTGGACAGATACGCAGTATTTT
TRBJ1-1,-,-,TRBV5-8,CASSLEIGGEAFF,TGTGCCAGCAGCTTGGAGATCGGAGGGGAAGCTTTCTTT
TRBJ2-7,-,TRBD1,TRBV7-8,CASSLAGGQGGYEQYF,TGTGCCAGCAGCTTAGCGGGGGGACAGGGGGGCTACGAGCAGTACTTC
TRBJ1-1,-,TRBD1,TRBV2,CASSEQGGGTEAFF,TGTGCCAGCAGTGAACAGGGGGGGGGCACTGAAGCTTTCTTT
TRBJ1-1,once,TRBD1,TRBV4-2,CASRDTGVWKTEAFF,TGTGCCAGCAGGGACACAGGGGTCTGGAAGACTGAAGCTTTCTTT
TRBJ2-7,-,TRBD2,TRBV5-6,CASSLWTSYEQYF,TGTGCCAGCAGCTTGTGGACTAGCTACGAGCAGTACTTC
TRBJ2-6,-,-,TRBV7-6,CASSFVGVSQSRANVLTF,TGTGCCAGCAGCTTTGTGGGTGTCTCACAAAGTCGGGCCAACGTCCTGACTTTC
TRBJ2-7,-,-,TRBV6-5,CASSYNLNEQYF,TGTGCCAGCAGTTACAACTTGAACGAGCAGTACTTC
TRBJ2-7,-,TRBD1,TRBV18,CASSEGQGSHEQYF,TGTGCCAGCTCAGAGGGACAGGGAAGCCACGAGCAGTACTTC
TRBJ2-6,few,-,TRBV6-1,CASSAYALAGSTNVLTF,TGTGCCAGCAGTGCGTACGCCTTGGCAGGGAGTACCAACGTCCTGACTTTC
TRBJ2-1,-,-,TRBV5-6,CASSSGVRYEQFF,TGTGCCAGCAGCTCGGGGGTTCGGTATGAGCAGTTCTTC
TRBJ2-5,few,-,TRBV4-2,CASSRPMETQYF,TGTGCCAGCTCCCGACCTATGGAGACCCAGTACTTC
TRBJ2-1,-,-,TRBV4-2,CASSQDSGSSYNEQFF,TGTGCCAGCAGCCAAGATTCCGGAAGCTCCTACAATGAGCAGTTCTTC
TRBJ2-7,-,TRBD1,TRBV5-1,CASRFQDRGSYEQYF,TGCGCCAGCAGGTTCCAGGACAGGGGGTCCTACGAGCAGTACTTC